The entry that follows covers one TCR beta chain sequence. Its antigen is not identified. The sample originates from a study of shared clonotypes between healthy human individuals. Study background: Per donor, three plates held CD4 naive cells, three held CD4 memory, two held CD8 naive and one held CD8 memory.

Study results and limitations: Naive subsets typically showed greater estimated richness than memory subsets. Several donors held around 5% of naive CD4 clonotypes in common.

Germline V gene lookup returns CDR1 MNHNS and CDR2 SASEGT. This CDR3 has 15 amino acids. Germline trimming cut 7 bases from V and 6 bases from J; bases unmatched to any gene: 14. As processed by the authors: Filtering of immunoSEQ junctional sequences could not match full-length read filtering. Clones were read by immunoSEQ multiplex PCR, and TCRdb kept only the in-frame ones, dropping some. Clone size and V and J calls were adopted from that table, with D and trimming inferred from the DNA. The top ten clones hold 0.35% to 0.45% of a sample with around 2.5 million clones, over 85% of them seen once.

The clonotype originates from a man younger than 35 in good health. Some clones in this sample may be carry-over from other donors' samples. The J gene is TRBJ2-7, the V gene TRBV6-1, with 8 bases fitting TRBD1. Sequencing input: naive CD4+ T cells from PBMCs. Subset reported: CD45RA+ positively selected. The CDR3 DNA is TGTGCCAGCACGGCAGGGGGCACCCACTTGGCCGAGCAGTACTTC. This codes for CASTAGGTHLAEQYF.